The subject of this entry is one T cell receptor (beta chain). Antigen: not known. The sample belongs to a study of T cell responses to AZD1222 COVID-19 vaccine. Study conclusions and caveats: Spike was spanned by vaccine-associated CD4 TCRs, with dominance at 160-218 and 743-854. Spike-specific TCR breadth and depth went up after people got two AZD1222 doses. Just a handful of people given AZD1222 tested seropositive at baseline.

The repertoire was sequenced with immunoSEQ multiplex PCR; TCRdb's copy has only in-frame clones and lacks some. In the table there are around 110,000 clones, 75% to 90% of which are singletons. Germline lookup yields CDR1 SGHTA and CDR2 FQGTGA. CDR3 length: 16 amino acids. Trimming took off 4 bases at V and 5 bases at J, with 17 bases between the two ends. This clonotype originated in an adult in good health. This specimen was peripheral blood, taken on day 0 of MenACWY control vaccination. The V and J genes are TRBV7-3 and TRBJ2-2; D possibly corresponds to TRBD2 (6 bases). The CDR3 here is CASSSGDSLGTGELFF. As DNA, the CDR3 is TGTGCCAGCAGCTCGGGAGACAGTTTGGGGACCGGGGAGCTGTTTTTT.